The 7 T cell receptor beta chains in this list originate from one sample, sequenced in a study of radiotherapy plus CTLA-4 blockade in lung cancer. Sequencing used immunoSEQ multiplex PCR; TCRdb keeps in-frame clones, though not all of them. The sample records fewer than 150,000 clones, about four fifths being singletons. Sequences were derived from peripheral blood, sampled from a patient treated with radiotherapy plus ipilimumab. The origin of the receptors is a human donor with non-small cell lung cancer who had a partial response to radiotherapy plus ipilimumab.

This sequence joins TRBV6-4 and TRBJ2-5, with 8 bases fitting TRBD2. V was pared by 10 bases and J by 2 bases, with 27 bases of the junction left unmatched. From germline, CDR1 is MRHNA and CDR2 SNTAGT. There are 20 residues in the CDR3. The CDR3 spells CATLRPGLGKMMVGQETQYF. The CDR3 bases are TGTGCCACCTTAAGACCGGGACTAGGGAAGATGATGGTGGGTCAAGAGACCCAGTACTTC.

The rearrangement joins TRBV7-2 to TRBJ1-4; D gene unclear. The germline V gene has CDR1 SGHTA and CDR2 FQGNSA. V was shortened by 5 bases and J by 0 bases, with 10 bases between the two germline ends. The CDR3 is made up of 15 amino acids. In DNA, the CDR3 is TGTGCCAGCAGCACCCTCGGGACAACTAATGAAAAACTGTTTTTT. It encodes CASSTLGTTNEKLFF.

The gene calls are TRBV25-1 and TRBJ2-2; 7 bases line up with TRBD2. This CDR3 is built from 17 residues. The germline CDR1 and CDR2 sequences are MGHDK and SYGVNS. V shed 10 bases and J 1 base; nucleotides not matched to a gene: 15. The CDR3 sequence is CATKPTLGRENTGELFF. The CDR3 DNA is TGTGCCACCAAACCCACCCTTGGGAGGGAGAACACCGGGGAGCTGTTTTTT. Variable domain in full (rest from reference TRBV25-1 and TRBJ2-2): EADIYQTPRYLVIGTGKKITLECSQTMGHDKMYWYQQDPGMELHLIHYSYGVNSTEKGDLSSESTVSRIRTEHFPLTLESARPSHTSQYLCATKPTLGRENTGELFFGEGSRLTVL.

The CDR3: CASSTRLTGGSGEQFF. For the CDR3, the DNA is TGTGCCAGCAGCACCCGTCTCACGGGAGGATCGGGTGAGCAGTTCTTC. V is TRBV7-9 and J is TRBJ2-1; 7 bases are a match to TRBD2. CDR1 and CDR2 (germline): SEHNR, FQNEAQ (reference sequence). The trim removed 5 bases at V and 9 bases at J, leaving 16 bases unmatched. The CDR3 spans 16 residues.

The J gene is TRBJ1-5, the V gene TRBV2; D call uncertain. The CDR3 length is 14 residues. Between the trimmed V and J ends, which lost 6 bases and 2 bases, there was a span of 11 bases. Germline V CDR1 and CDR2: SNHLY, FYNNEI. The CDR3 sequence is CASRFSVGNQPQHF. CDR3 bases: TGTGCCAGCAGATTCTCGGTGGGCAATCAGCCCCAGCATTTT. Full variable domain (outside the CDR3, taken from reference TRBV2 and TRBJ1-5): EPEVTQTPSHQVTQMGQEVILRCVPISNHLYFYWYRQILGQKVEFLVSFYNNEISEKSEIFDDQFSVERPDGSNFTLKIRSTKLEDSAMYFCASRFSVGNQPQHFGDGTRLSIL.

The V and J genes are TRBV19 and TRBJ2-1; tentative D call: TRBD2 (6 bases). The CDR3 is 16 residues long. Between the trimmed V and J ends, which lost 0 bases and 2 bases, there was a span of 11 bases. Per germline, CDR1 LNHDA and CDR2 SQIVND (reference sequence). The CDR3 sequence: CASSIDGGIAYNEQFF. The DNA of the CDR3 is TGTGCCAGTAGTATAGATGGCGGGATTGCCTACAATGAGCAGTTCTTC.

This chain uses TRBV2 with TRBJ2-3; 7 bases align to TRBD1. The CDR3 contains 15 residues. V was clipped by 6 bases and J by 1 base; unmatched bases: 7. Germline V CDR1 and CDR2: SNHLY, FYNNEI. For the CDR3, the DNA is TGTGCCAGCAGCCGTAGACAGGGCCGCACAGATACGCAGTATTTT. It translates to CASSRRQGRTDTQYF.